Shown below are 24 T cell receptor beta chains from a single sample sequenced in a study of technical replicates of blood from four donors. This table comes from immunoSEQ multiplex PCR, and its TCRdb copy is limited to in-frame clones, with some not included. This sample has under 70,000 clones, with approximately 89% found just once. Sequencing was performed on PBMCs. These receptors were obtained from a human donor in good health. Some clones in this sample may be carry-over from other donors' samples.

The chain joins TRBV5-4 to TRBJ1-2; TRBD1 agrees at 9 bases. Germline loops: CDR1 SGHNT, CDR2 YYREEE (reference sequence). The CDR3 is made up of 14 amino acids. V was pared by 4 bases and J by 4 bases, with 5 bases of the junction left unmatched. The DNA for the CDR3 is TGTGCCAGCAGCGTCGGACAGGGGAGCTATGGCTACACCTTC. Its protein is CASSVGQGSYGYTF.

This chain joins TRBV2 and TRBJ2-7; D remains ambiguous. Germline-derived CDR1 and CDR2 are SNHLY and FYNNEI. V was pared by 5 bases and J by 3 bases, with 5 bases between. The CDR3 loop spans 11 amino acids. The CDR3 spells CASSSYYEQYF. The CDR3 nucleotides read TGTGCCAGCAGTAGCTACTACGAGCAGTACTTC.

The V gene is TRBV5-1, the J gene TRBJ2-5, with a possible D match to TRBD2 (6 bases). The CDR3 length is 14 residues. Germline V gene sequence: CDR1 SGHRS, CDR2 YFSETQ. The V gene lost 4 bases and the J gene lost 5 bases, with 15 bases spanning the gap. In DNA, the CDR3 is TGCGCCAGCAGCCATAGGGCGGGAAGGGAGACCCAGTACTTC. Translating gives CASSHRAGRETQYF. Full variable domain (missing parts from reference TRBV5-1 and TRBJ2-5): KAGVTQTPRYLIKTRGQQVTLSCSPISGHRSVSWYQQTPGQGLQFLFEYFSETQRNKGNFPGRFSGRQFSNSRSEMNVSTLELGDSALYLCASSHRAGRETQYFGPGTRLLVL.

The chain links TRBV6-5 to TRBJ1-2, with 11 nucleotides matching TRBD1. Germline V gene data show CDR1 as MNHEY and CDR2 as SVGAGI. The CDR3 has 16 amino acids. The V gene end was trimmed by 4 bases and the J gene end by 2 bases; junction bases not matched to a gene: 6. CDR3 DNA: TGTGCCAGCAGTTCTCCAAGGACAGGGGGCAACTATGGCTACACCTTC. Translated, it gives CASSSPRTGGNYGYTF.

The V and J genes are TRBV9 and TRBJ2-1, with a tentative D call TRBD2 (5 bases). The germline V gene has CDR1 SGDLS and CDR2 YYNGEE. CDR3 length: 12 amino acids. With 5 bases removed from V and 9 bases from J, the gap between germline ends came to 12 bases. The CDR3 DNA reads TGTGCCAGCAGGGCGGAGGTGGGTGAGCAGTTCTTC. Translation gives CASRAEVGEQFF.

The chain recombines TRBV9 with TRBJ1-2; unclear D gene. Germline V gene lookup returns CDR1 SGDLS and CDR2 YYNGEE. This CDR3 is 13 amino acids long. The germline V and J ends were trimmed by 3 bases and 4 bases, with 10 bases remaining between them. CDR3 DNA: TGTGCCAGCAGCGCCCGGGAATTCTATGGCTACACCTTC. Protein sequence: CASSAREFYGYTF. Supplemented by reference TRBV9 and TRBJ1-2, the full variable domain reads DSGVTQTPKHLITATGQRVTLRCSPRSGDLSVYWYQQSLDQGLQFLIQYYNGEERAKGNILERFSAQQFPDLHSELNLSSLELGDSALYFCASSAREFYGYTFGSGTRLTVV.

This chain joins TRBV7-9 and TRBJ1-5; no firm D call. Germline loops: CDR1 SEHNR, CDR2 FQNEAQ (reference sequence). The CDR3 totals 13 residues. V was cut by 5 bases and J by 7 bases, with 12 bases left in between. CDR3: CASSPEGRQPQHF. DNA of the CDR3: TGTGCCAGCAGCCCAGAGGGAAGGCAGCCCCAGCATTTT.

The chain couples TRBV2 to TRBJ2-1, with D perhaps TRBD1 (5 bases). Germline V gene sequence: CDR1 SNHLY, CDR2 FYNNEI. This CDR3 contains 18 residues. V was clipped by 5 bases and J by 5 bases, with 25 bases between them. The CDR3 nucleotides are TGTGCCAGCAGTACGAACCCCCGAGGTCAGGGAATAGACAATGAGCAGTTCTTC. Amino acid sequence: CASSTNPRGQGIDNEQFF.

The chain combines TRBV27 with TRBJ1-2; D is uncertain. Between the trimmed V and J ends, which lost 4 bases and 6 bases, there was a span of 12 bases. The germline V gene encodes CDR1 MNHEY and CDR2 SMNVEV (reference sequence). The CDR3 consists of 13 residues. The CDR3 region has the DNA TGTGCCAGCAGTTATCGTGCCGGGGATGGCTACACCTTC. It codes for CASSYRAGDGYTF.

CDR3 region: CASSPGRVNTEAFF. The CDR3, as DNA: TGTGCCAGCAGCCCCGGGAGGGTCAACACTGAAGCTTTCTTT. This sequence joins TRBV7-9 and TRBJ1-1; D is uncertain. The CDR3 length is 14 residues. Germline V gives CDR1 SEHNR, CDR2 FQNEAQ (reference sequence). Trimming took off 5 bases at V and 2 bases at J, with 12 bases between the two ends.

The J gene is TRBJ2-1, the V gene TRBV19; D may be TRBD2 (6 bases). The length of the CDR3 is 12 residues. Per germline, CDR1 LNHDA and CDR2 SQIVND (reference sequence). V was cut by 4 bases and J by 9 bases, with 10 bases left in between. The CDR3 DNA sequence: TGTGCCAGTAGTACTAGCGTCGGTGAGCAGTTCTTC. Encoded protein: CASSTSVGEQFF.

This chain connects TRBV7-2 to TRBJ1-6, with a weak D call TRBD1 (6 bases). In germline, CDR1 is SGHTA, CDR2 FQGNSA. Deletions cut 5 bases from V and 7 bases from J, with 15 bases between. The CDR3 runs to 15 residues. CDR3 sequence: CASSAGGQTNSPLHF. As DNA, the CDR3 is TGTGCCAGCAGCGCGGGCGGACAGACGAATTCACCCCTCCACTTT.

This chain uses TRBV5-1 with TRBJ2-5, with 12 bases lining up with TRBD1. Losses at the gene ends were 4 bases for V and 5 bases for J; bases not matched to a gene: 6. The CDR3 contains 15 residues. Germline CDR1 and CDR2: SGHRS and YFSETQ. In nucleotides, the CDR3 is TGCGCCAGCAGCGCCGGGACAGGGGGCATGGAGACCCAGTACTTC. Residues: CASSAGTGGMETQYF.

This clone has just one count. This rearrangement joins TRBV5-1 to TRBJ2-1; 8 positions match TRBD2. Germline trimming cut 2 bases from V and 0 bases from J; bases unmatched to any gene: 4. The CDR3 runs 16 residues. Germline-derived CDR1 and CDR2 are SGHRS and YFSETQ. The CDR3 protein is CASSLAGANSYNEQFF. For the CDR3, the DNA is TGCGCCAGCAGCTTAGCGGGAGCTAACTCCTACAATGAGCAGTTCTTC.

This chain links TRBV11-1 with TRBJ1-4; TRBD1 matches at 7 bases. Trimming took 3 bases from V and 3 from J; bases not matched to a gene: 4. This CDR3 has 15 amino acids. The germline CDR1 and CDR2 sequences are SGHAT and FQDESV (reference sequence). The CDR3 loop reads CASSFSGTANEKLFF. The CDR3 coding sequence is TGTGCCAGCAGCTTCTCCGGGACAGCTAATGAAAAACTGTTTTTT.

The V and J genes are TRBV18 and TRBJ2-7, with D possibly matching TRBD2 (6 bases). The CDR3 runs 17 residues. In germline, CDR1 is KGHSH, CDR2 LQKENI. V lost 1 base and J 4 bases, leaving 20 bases between the germline ends. Here the CDR3 DNA reads TGTGCCAGCTCACCACGGGCCTCGCAGGGAGGATTGTACGAGCAGTACTTC. This encodes CASSPRASQGGLYEQYF.

This chain joins TRBV6-5 and TRBJ2-3, with 7 bases matching TRBD1. The germline V gene has CDR1 MNHEY and CDR2 SVGAGI. V gave up 3 bases and J gave up 2 bases; unmatched junction bases: 5. The CDR3 sequence is 15 residues long. CDR3 nucleotide sequence: TGTGCCAGCAGTTATCGACAGGGAAACACAGATACGCAGTATTTT. Its translation is CASSYRQGNTDTQYF.

The chain recombines TRBV7-2 with TRBJ1-6, with 8 positions matching TRBD1. V trimming: 4 bases; J trimming: 6 bases; junction bases outside the gene matches: 8. The CDR3 runs to 16 residues. Germline CDR1 SGHTA, CDR2 FQGNSA. In DNA, the CDR3 is TGTGCCAGCAGCTACCTTGGACAGGGACTTAATTCACCCCTCCACTTT. This sequence encodes CASSYLGQGLNSPLHF. Based on the CDR3 plus reference TRBV7-2 and TRBJ1-6, the full variable domain is GAGVSQSPSNKVTEKGKDVELRCDPISGHTALYWYRQSLGQGLEFLIYFQGNSAPDKSGLPSDRFSAERTGGSVSTLTIQRTQQEDSAVYLCASSYLGQGLNSPLHFGNGTRLTVT.

The rearrangement links TRBV6-6 to TRBJ1-4, with 9 bases matching TRBD1. The CDR3 spans 14 residues. With V trimmed by 8 bases and J by 5 bases, 6 bases remained unmatched. The germline V gene encodes CDR1 MNHNY and CDR2 SVGAGI (reference sequence). The CDR3 protein is CASLQGARNEKLFF. For the CDR3, the DNA is TGTGCCAGCCTACAGGGGGCACGAAATGAAAAACTGTTTTTT.

The genes are TRBV5-1 and TRBJ2-7; no clear D. The CDR3 extends over 13 amino acids. The V and J ends lost 0 bases and 7 bases respectively, with 11 bases between them. CDR1 and CDR2 (germline): SGHRS, YFSETQ. The chain's CDR3 is CASSLGANGEQYF. The DNA of the CDR3 is TGCGCCAGCAGCTTGGGGGCAAACGGAGAGCAGTACTTC.

This chain joins TRBV30 and TRBJ1-1; D gene uncertain. V gave up 2 bases and J gave up 0 bases, with 7 bases separating them. Germline lookup yields CDR1 GTSNPN and CDR2 SVGIG (reference sequence). The CDR3 runs 13 residues. CDR3 coding DNA: TGTGCCTGGAGTTTCCAGTTGAACACTGAAGCTTTCTTT. Translation: CAWSFQLNTEAFF. Filled out from reference TRBV30 and TRBJ1-1, the complete variable domain reads SQTIHQWPATLVQPVGSPLSLECTVEGTSNPNLYWYRQAAGRGLQLLFYSVGIGQISSEVPQNLSASRPQDRQFILSSKKLLLSDSGFYLCAWSFQLNTEAFFGQGTRLTVV.

This clone was observed a single time. The chain couples TRBV27 to TRBJ1-4, with D tentatively TRBD1 (5 bases). Trimming cost V 3 bases and J 5 bases, with 10 bases left between them. The CDR3 loop spans 14 amino acids. The germline CDR1 and CDR2 sequences are MNHEY and SMNVEV (reference sequence). For the CDR3, the DNA is TGTGCCAGCAGTTTCTGGCAGGGAAATGAAAAACTGTTTTTT. Its protein is CASSFWQGNEKLFF.

The chain employs TRBV4-1 and TRBJ2-2; TRBD2 aligns across 16 bases. There are 19 residues in the CDR3. J lost 1 base, V lost 5 bases, and 7 bases had no gene match. CDR1 MGHRA and CDR2 YSYEKL come from the germline V gene. The CDR3 region is CASSYPGLAGGQNTGELFF. The CDR3 DNA follows: TGCGCCAGCAGCTACCCGGGACTAGCGGGGGGGCAGAACACCGGGGAGCTGTTTTTT.

The rearrangement links TRBV7-3 to TRBJ1-1; possible D gene TRBD1, 5 bases. Germline CDR1 and CDR2: SGHTA and FQGTGA. Trimming pared 7 bases from V and 1 base from J, leaving 10 bases between. There are 13 residues in the CDR3. Written as DNA, the CDR3 is TGTGCCAGCAAGAGACAGCCGAACACTGAAGCTTTCTTT. Translated, it gives CASKRQPNTEAFF.